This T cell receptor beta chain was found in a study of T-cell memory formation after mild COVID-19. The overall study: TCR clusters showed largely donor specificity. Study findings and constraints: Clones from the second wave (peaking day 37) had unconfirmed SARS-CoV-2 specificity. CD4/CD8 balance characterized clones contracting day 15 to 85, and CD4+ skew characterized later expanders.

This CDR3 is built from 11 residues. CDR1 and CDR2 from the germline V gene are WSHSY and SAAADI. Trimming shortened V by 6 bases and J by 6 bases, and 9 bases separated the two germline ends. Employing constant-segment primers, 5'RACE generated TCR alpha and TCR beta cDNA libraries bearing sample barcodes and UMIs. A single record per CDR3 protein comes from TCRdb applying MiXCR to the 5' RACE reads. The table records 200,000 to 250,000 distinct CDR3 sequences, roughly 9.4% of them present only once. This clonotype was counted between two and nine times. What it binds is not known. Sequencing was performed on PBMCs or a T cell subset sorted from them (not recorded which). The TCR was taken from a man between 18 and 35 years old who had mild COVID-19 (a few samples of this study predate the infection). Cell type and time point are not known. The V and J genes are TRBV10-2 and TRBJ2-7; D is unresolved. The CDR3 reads CASRVGAEQYF. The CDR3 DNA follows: TGCGCCAGCAGAGTGGGCGCCGAGCAGTACTTC.